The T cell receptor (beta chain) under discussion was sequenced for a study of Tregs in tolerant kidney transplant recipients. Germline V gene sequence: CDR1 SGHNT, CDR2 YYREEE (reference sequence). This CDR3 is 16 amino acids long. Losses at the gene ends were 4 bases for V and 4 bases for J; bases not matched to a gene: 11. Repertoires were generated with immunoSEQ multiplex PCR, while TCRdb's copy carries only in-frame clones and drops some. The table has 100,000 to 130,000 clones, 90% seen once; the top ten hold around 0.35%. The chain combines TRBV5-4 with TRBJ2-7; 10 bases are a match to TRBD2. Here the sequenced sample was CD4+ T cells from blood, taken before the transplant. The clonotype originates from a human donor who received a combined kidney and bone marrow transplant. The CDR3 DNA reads TGTGCCAGCAGCCCTCGAGCTAGCGGGAGTACTTACGAGCAGTACTTC. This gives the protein CASSPRASGSTYEQYF.